This TCR beta chain derives from a study of blood T cells in healthy people across ages. Overall study results and limits: PBMCs were not sorted, which prevented a conclusive comparison of naive versus antigen-experienced cells. Fewer expanded clones and more diversity marked long-lived versus aged donors. Age showed a roughly linear inverse relationship with TCR beta diversity per million T cells.

With respect to this clonotype: Its antigen is unidentified.

The sample providers were healthy Caucasian people from Russia, aged roughly 6 to 90. Primed by a sample-barcoded 5' primer and a J-beta primer mix, a second PCR proceeded for roughly 7 to 12 cycles. TCRdb called the 5' RACE reads again in MiXCR, with one record for every CDR3 protein. This table has about a million distinct CDR3 sequences, about 53% appearing once. The V segment lost 4 bases and the J segment 10 bases; nucleotides outside the gene matches: 5. This CDR3 spans 12 amino acids. Germline CDR1 reads SGHDN; CDR2 reads FVKESK. The chain uses TRBV14 and TRBJ1-1, with 8 bases identical to TRBD1. The TCR originated in a woman between 55 and 75 years old in good health. The sequenced sample was blood. The CDR3 sequence: CASSLATGGAFF. Written as DNA, the CDR3 is TGTGCCAGCAGCCTAGCAACAGGGGGAGCTTTCTTT.